The 20 T cell receptor beta chains presented below share a single source sample, sequenced in a study of blood T cell repertoires in COVID-19. Assay: immunoSEQ multiplex PCR; the TCRdb copy retains only in-frame clones and omits some. Here the sample spans tens of thousands of clones, over 80% being singletons. The sequenced material came from peripheral blood. The origin of the receptors is a man between 50 and 59 years old with acute or convalescent COVID-19.

The chain employs TRBV11-3 and TRBJ1-5; TRBD1 matches at 7 bases. Looked up from germline, CDR1 is SGHNT and CDR2 is YENEEA. The CDR3 contains 15 residues. Unmatched junction bases numbered 6, after V lost 2 bases and J lost 5 bases. In nucleotides, the CDR3 is TGTGCCAGCAGCTTATCAGACAGGGTTGATCAGCCCCAGCATTTT. Amino acids: CASSLSDRVDQPQHF.

The rearrangement uses TRBV11-3 and TRBJ2-5; possible D gene TRBD1, 5 bases. Deletions cut 6 bases from V and 3 bases from J, with 8 bases between. CDR1 and CDR2 from the germline V gene are SGHNT and YENEEA. The CDR3 runs 12 residues. CDR3 in amino acids: CASRGLEETQYF. The CDR3 DNA sequence: TGTGCCAGCAGGGGGCTAGAAGAGACCCAGTACTTC.

V is TRBV10-3 and J is TRBJ2-3, with 15 bases lining up with TRBD2. The CDR3 has 18 amino acids. J was trimmed by 2 bases and V by 3 bases; bases with no gene match: 6. Germline lookup yields CDR1 ENHRY and CDR2 SYGVKD. The DNA of the CDR3 is TGTGCCATCAGTGACAGGACTAGCGGGGGGGTTGTCACAGATACGCAGTATTTT. It encodes CAISDRTSGGVVTDTQYF.

CDR3 sequence (DNA): TGCGCCAGCAGCGGACAGGGACGCGAGCAGTACTTC. Translating gives CASSGQGREQYF. This rearrangement joins TRBV5-1 to TRBJ2-7, with TRBD1 identical over 8 bases. J gave up 6 bases and V 4 bases, and 3 bases lay outside the gene matches. The CDR3 covers 12 residues. The V gene's germline CDR1 is SGHRS and CDR2 YFSETQ.

This clone was counted between two and nine times. CDR3 coding DNA: TGTGCCAGCAGCGAGACTGCCGTTCCCTACAATGAGCAGTTCTTC. Translating it yields CASSETAVPYNEQFF. This chain links TRBV7-2 with TRBJ2-1; D gene uncertain. There are 15 residues in the CDR3. Trimming took 5 bases from V and 2 from J, leaving 13 bases between them. Germline CDR1 SGHTA, CDR2 FQGNSA.

A few counts support this clone. The J gene is TRBJ1-2, the V gene TRBV5-1; D is perhaps TRBD1 (6 bases). V shed 3 bases and J shed 2 bases, with 8 bases lying between them. The CDR3 sequence is 13 residues long. CDR1 is SGHRS and CDR2 is YFSETQ in the germline V gene. The CDR3 sequence is CASSYTGNYGYTF. CDR3 bases: TGCGCCAGCAGCTACACAGGGAACTATGGCTACACCTTC.

In this sample, this clone turned up once. The chain joins TRBV30 to TRBJ1-5; maybe TRBD1 (5 bases). Germline values: CDR1 GTSNPN, CDR2 SVGIG (reference sequence). Between the trimmed V and J ends, which lost 4 bases and 2 bases, there was a span of 12 bases. The CDR3 contains 14 residues. The chain's CDR3 is CAWTTGLGNQPQHF. For the CDR3, the DNA is TGTGCCTGGACTACGGGACTTGGCAATCAGCCCCAGCATTTT.

V is TRBV7-9 and J is TRBJ1-4; D unclear. In germline, CDR1 is SEHNR, CDR2 FQNEAQ (reference sequence). The CDR3 runs 11 residues. The V gene lost 4 bases and the J gene lost 7 bases, with 4 bases spanning the gap. CDR3 sequence: CASSYSEKLFF. The CDR3 region has the DNA TGTGCCAGCAGCTATAGTGAAAAACTGTTTTTT.

J is TRBJ1-2 and V is TRBV7-9; 8 bases agree with TRBD1. The CDR3 length is 16 residues. CDR1 SEHNR and CDR2 FQNEAQ come from the germline V gene (reference sequence). The V and J ends lost 5 bases and 4 bases, in that order; junction bases with no gene match: 12. The CDR3, as DNA: TGTGCCAGCAGCCAATCAGGACAGGGTGAGGTCTATGGCTACACCTTC. Amino acid sequence: CASSQSGQGEVYGYTF.

This clone was observed once. The V call is TRBV11-2, the J call TRBJ2-7; D is unclear. Trimming cost V 2 bases and J 4 bases, with 9 bases left between them. The CDR3 contains 13 residues. Germline CDR1 SGHAT, CDR2 FQNNGV. Here the CDR3 reads CASSLSKEYEQYF. The CDR3 coding sequence is TGTGCCAGCAGCTTAAGCAAAGAATACGAGCAGTACTTC.

The chain combines TRBV24-1 with TRBJ2-1, with 8 bases that match TRBD1. CDR3 size: 14 residues. J lost 6 bases, V lost 3 bases, and 3 bases had no gene match. CDR1 and CDR2 (germline): KGHDR, SFDVKD. Here the CDR3 DNA reads TGTGCCACCAGTGATAACACAGGGGGCAATGAGCAGTTCTTC. Residues: CATSDNTGGNEQFF.

CDR3 nucleotide sequence: TGTGCCAGCAGTTTGACAGGTGGCGGAAACACCATATATTTT. Translation: CASSLTGGGNTIYF. The chain couples TRBV6-2 or TRBV6-3 to TRBJ1-3, with D possibly TRBD1 on 6 matching bases. CDR1 and CDR2 from the germline V gene are MNHEY and SVGEGT. The CDR3 consists of 14 residues. Trimming left V 4 bases short and J 4 bases short, with 11 bases between.

The genes are TRBV7-6 and TRBJ2-3; TRBD2 agrees at 7 bases. Germline CDR1 and CDR2: SGHVS and FNYEAQ. The V segment lost 1 base and the J segment 1 base; nucleotides outside the gene matches: 2. This CDR3 comprises 15 residues. The CDR3 DNA sequence: TGTGCCAGCAGCTTAGGCGGGGGTCGCACAGATACGCAGTATTTT. Its protein is CASSLGGGRTDTQYF.

The genes are TRBV3-1 (or the pseudogene TRBV3-2) and TRBJ1-4, with a possible D match to TRBD1 (5 bases). V lost 3 bases to trimming and J lost 5 bases, with 10 bases between them. In germline, CDR1 is LGHDT, CDR2 YNNKEL (reference sequence). The CDR3 is made up of 14 amino acids. As DNA, the CDR3 is TGTGCCAGCAGCCAGCGACAGAAGAATGAAAAACTGTTTTTT. Translated, it gives CASSQRQKNEKLFF.

The table lists this clone with a few counts. The rearrangement uses TRBV11-2 and TRBJ1-2; unclear D gene. Per the germline V gene, CDR1 is SGHAT and CDR2 is FQNNGV. The CDR3 extends over 15 amino acids. Trimming stripped 0 bases from V and 3 bases from J, with 11 bases between. In DNA form, the CDR3 reads TGTGCCAGCAGCTTAGAACGCAGAGGCGACTATGGCTACACCTTC. Translated, it gives CASSLERRGDYGYTF.

V usage is TRBV5-5 and J usage is TRBJ2-1; D is uncertain. The CDR3 runs 17 residues. Germline values: CDR1 SGHKS, CDR2 YYEKEE (reference sequence). V lost 4 bases, J lost 0 bases, and 17 bases lay in between. CDR3 sequence reads: CASSVVQQRSSYNEQFF. Here the CDR3 DNA reads TGTGCCAGCAGCGTCGTCCAGCAAAGGAGCTCCTACAATGAGCAGTTCTTC.

The chain carries TRBV5-4 and TRBJ2-3; possibly TRBD1 for D (6 bases). Trimming removed 2 bases from V and 0 bases from J, with 19 bases in between. This CDR3 is built from 18 residues. CDR1 and CDR2 (germline): SGHNT, YYREEE (reference sequence). The CDR3 DNA sequence: TGTGCCAGCAGCTTCCCGCGACAGGCACCTACTAGCACAGATACGCAGTATTTT. It is translated as CASSFPRQAPTSTDTQYF.

This rearrangement joins TRBV11-3 to TRBJ2-3; tentative D call: TRBD2 (6 bases). Germline V gene lookup returns CDR1 SGHNT and CDR2 YENEEA. This CDR3 contains 17 residues. Trimming cost V 1 base and J 0 bases, with 14 bases left between them. Here the CDR3 DNA reads TGTGCCAGCAGCTTAGGTCGGGGGTCTGCTAGCACAGATACGCAGTATTTT. It yields the protein CASSLGRGSASTDTQYF.

The chain combines TRBV7-8 with TRBJ1-2; 9 nucleotides agree with TRBD1. Germline CDR1 reads SGHVS; CDR2 reads FQNEAQ. The CDR3 is 13 residues long. The J segment lost 11 bases and the V segment lost 10 bases, leaving 14 bases of the junction unmatched. CDR3 DNA: TGTGCCACCTTTTCCTCTCGACAGGGGGTTTACACCTTC. The encoded protein is CATFSSRQGVYTF.

This clone was seen once. This chain uses TRBV19 with TRBJ1-6, with TRBD1 matching over 9 bases. Germline lookup yields CDR1 LNHDA and CDR2 SQIVND (reference sequence). V was clipped by 10 bases and J by 7 bases; unmatched bases: 8. The CDR3 extends over 14 amino acids. In DNA, the CDR3 is TGTGCCACCACACGTACAGGGGGCAATTCACCCCTCCACTTT. Translating it yields CATTRTGGNSPLHF.